This T cell receptor (beta chain) was recorded in a study of blood T cell repertoires in COVID-19. The overall study: From the United States, Italy and Spain came samples of acute and convalescent COVID-19. In each case, the material was cDNA or gDNA derived from T cells, B-cell-depleted T cells, or PBMCs.

Per the authors' pipeline: The assay estimated nucleated cells by amplifying reference gene primers. Libraries were prepared by immunoSEQ multiplex PCR; TCRdb keeps only in-frame clonotypes and omits some of them. V and J calls and clone size come straight from that table; D and trimming were deduced from the DNA. The data contain 120,000 to 150,000 clones, about 80% of them singletons. The sequence was collected from a human donor in a cohort sampled during active COVID-19. Sequenced sample: peripheral blood.

CDR3 region: CASRSPPGQGYGYTF. CDR3 DNA: TGTGCCAGCAGGAGCCCTCCGGGACAGGGCTATGGCTACACCTTC. V gene TRBV2 combines with J gene TRBJ1-2; 9 nucleotides align to TRBD1. Germline V gene sequence: CDR1 SNHLY, CDR2 FYNNEI. V lost 6 bases, J lost 4 bases, and 9 bases stayed unmatched. The CDR3 is 15 amino acids. Supplemented by reference TRBV2 and TRBJ1-2, the full variable domain reads EPEVTQTPSHQVTQMGQEVILRCVPISNHLYFYWYRQILGQKVEFLVSFYNNEISEKSEIFDDQFSVERPDGSNFTLKIRSTKLEDSAMYFCASRSPPGQGYGYTFGSGTRLTVV.